Detailed here is one TCR beta chain. Its target is not known. Second-dose intervals of approximately 4 or approximately 12 weeks were pooled. Germline loops: CDR1 SGHVS, CDR2 FQNEAQ. There are 14 residues in the CDR3. The V segment lost 6 bases and the J segment 3 bases; nucleotides outside the gene matches: 7. The source of the sample is a study of T cell responses to AZD1222 COVID-19 vaccine. Findings and caveats of the study: Seropositive at baseline were only five or six AZD1222 recipients.

This table comes from immunoSEQ multiplex PCR, and its TCRdb copy is limited to in-frame clones, with some not included. The data hold about 130,000 clones, with 75% to 95% observed a single time. This TCR was sampled from an adult who received the AZD1222 COVID-19 vaccine. The material was peripheral blood, obtained 28 days after the second AZD1222 dose. This chain connects TRBV7-8 to TRBJ1-1; 7 nucleotides match TRBD1. The CDR3 here is CASSYRGADTEAFF. The CDR3 coding sequence is TGTGCCAGCAGTTACAGGGGCGCGGACACTGAAGCTTTCTTT.